A selection of T cell receptor beta chains follows, all from one sample in a study of blood T cell repertoires in COVID-19. Clones were read by immunoSEQ multiplex PCR, and TCRdb kept only the in-frame ones, dropping some. This table has fewer than 350,000 clones, approximately 80% appearing once. Source material: peripheral blood. These receptor sequences come from a woman aged 50 to 60 with active or convalescent COVID-19. The CDR3 runs from the conserved cysteine through the conserved F or W. A D gene is named only where the DNA matches it firmly.

v_gene	d_gene	CDR3aa
TRBV4-1	TRBD1	CASSQEGTGISGANVLTF
TRBV3-1/TRBV3-2	-	CASSQYTNTEAFF
TRBV5-3	-	CARSLAGDQGSPLHF
TRBV19	-	CASSIPWGQPMNTEAFF
TRBV28	TRBD1	CASRKGAGWAFF
TRBV2	-	CASSELIIYNEQFF
TRBV19	TRBD1	CASSMGQGFGYTF
TRBV24-1	TRBD1	CATSDSPDRGLYGYTF
TRBV27	-	CASSIGGAGLYGYTF
TRBV4-2	-	CASSPLWDFGYTF
TRBV11-2	-	CASASSIGGTEAFF
TRBV6-4	TRBD2	CASSAETSGRVRFF
TRBV28	-	CASSFNVGVNQPQHF
TRBV5-8	-	CASRPLDVWGRGNQPQHF
TRBV30	-	CAWSSGFGNQPQHF
TRBV7-2	-	CASSPGLFTDTQYF
TRBV27	-	CAVGQMNTEAFF
TRBV27	TRBD2	CASRSLAGGGEQYF
TRBV9	TRBD1	CASSPSGTGYGYTF
TRBV5-1	TRBD1	CASSGLGGGGTEAFF
TRBV28	-	CASNYEQETQYF
TRBV29-1	-	CSVDRREPNEQFF
TRBV15	-	CATSRDRGDTGELFF
TRBV27	TRBD2	CASSSTLGLAGVRGTDTQYF
TRBV9	-	CASSVDGGDNEKLFF
TRBV5-8	TRBD2	CASSGRLAGVFGELFF
TRBV28	-	CASSLDITAKNIQYF
TRBV7-8	-	CASSISGPNTGELFF
TRBV7-2	-	CASSLEMETDEAFF
TRBV6-6	-	CASSTQGSLSGNTIYF
TRBV7-6	TRBD2	CASSSREGPYNEQFF
TRBV2	-	CASSATGLAEAFF
TRBV6-5	-	CASSIINEAFF
TRBV28	TRBD1	CASIGQGLQNTEAFF